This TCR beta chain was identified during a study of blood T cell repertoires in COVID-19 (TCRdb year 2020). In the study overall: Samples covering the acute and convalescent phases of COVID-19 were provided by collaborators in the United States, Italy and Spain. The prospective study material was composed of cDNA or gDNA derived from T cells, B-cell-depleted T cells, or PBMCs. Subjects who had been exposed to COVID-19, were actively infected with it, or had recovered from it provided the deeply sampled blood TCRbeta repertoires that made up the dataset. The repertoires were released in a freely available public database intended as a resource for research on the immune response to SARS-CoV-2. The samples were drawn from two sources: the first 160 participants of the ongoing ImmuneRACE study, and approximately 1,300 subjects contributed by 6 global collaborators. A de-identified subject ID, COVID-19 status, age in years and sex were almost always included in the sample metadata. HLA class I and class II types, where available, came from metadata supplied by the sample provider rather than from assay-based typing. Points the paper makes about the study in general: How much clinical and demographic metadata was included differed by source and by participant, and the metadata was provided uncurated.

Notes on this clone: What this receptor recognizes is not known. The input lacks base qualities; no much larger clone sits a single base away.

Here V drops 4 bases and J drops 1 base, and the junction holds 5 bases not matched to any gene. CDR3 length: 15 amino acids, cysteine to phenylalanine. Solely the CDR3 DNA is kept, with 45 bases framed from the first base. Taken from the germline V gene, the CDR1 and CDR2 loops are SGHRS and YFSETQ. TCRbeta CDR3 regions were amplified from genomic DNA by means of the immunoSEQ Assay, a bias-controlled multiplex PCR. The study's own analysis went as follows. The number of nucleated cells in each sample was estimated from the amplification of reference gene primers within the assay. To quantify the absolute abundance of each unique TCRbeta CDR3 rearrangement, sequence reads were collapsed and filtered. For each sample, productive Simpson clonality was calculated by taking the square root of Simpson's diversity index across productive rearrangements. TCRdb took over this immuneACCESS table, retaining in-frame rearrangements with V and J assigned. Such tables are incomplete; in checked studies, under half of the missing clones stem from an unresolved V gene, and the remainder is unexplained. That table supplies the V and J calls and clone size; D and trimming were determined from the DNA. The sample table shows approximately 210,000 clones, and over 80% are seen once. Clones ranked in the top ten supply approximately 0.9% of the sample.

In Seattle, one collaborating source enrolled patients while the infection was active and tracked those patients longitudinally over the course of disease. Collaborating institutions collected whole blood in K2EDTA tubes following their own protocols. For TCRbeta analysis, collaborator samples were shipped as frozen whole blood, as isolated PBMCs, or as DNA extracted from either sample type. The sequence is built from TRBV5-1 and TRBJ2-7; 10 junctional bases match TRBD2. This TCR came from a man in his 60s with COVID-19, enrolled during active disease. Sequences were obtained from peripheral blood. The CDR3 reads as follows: CASSGGLARSYEQYF. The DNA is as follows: TGCGCCAGCAGCGGGGGACTAGCGCGATCCTACGAGCAGTACTTC.